The 21 T cell receptor beta chains given below trace back to one sample, sequenced in a study of naive and memory T cell subsets. Both TRBC1 and TRBC2 were covered by a beta constant-region primer of two equimolar oligonucleotides. From the UMI-ligation and nested PCR reads, TCRdb called clonotypes with MiXCR, one entry per CDR3 protein. The sample records roughly 31,000 distinct CDR3 sequences, approximately 12% being singletons. Sequencing input: effector memory CD4+ T cells from blood. As for subset: effector memory, CD45RA- CD27-. These receptors were collected from a human donor in good health.

The sample holds many counts of this clonotype. The chain carries TRBV29-1 and TRBJ2-2, with 15 bases that match TRBD2. The CDR3 contains 16 residues. Germline V gives CDR1 SQVTM, CDR2 ANQGSEA. Unmatched junction bases numbered 8, after V lost 6 bases and J lost 6 bases. CDR3 sequence: CSVGRTSGGAPGELFF. The CDR3 bases are TGCAGCGTCGGGAGGACTAGCGGGGGGGCCCCCGGGGAGCTGTTTTTT.

The sample holds many counts of this clonotype. J is TRBJ2-1 and V is TRBV2; D ambiguous. Germline V gives CDR1 SNHLY, CDR2 FYNNEI. The CDR3 loop spans 13 amino acids. V was clipped by 6 bases and J by 0 bases, with 6 bases between them. CDR3 sequence reads: CASREPSYNEQFF. The CDR3 bases are TGTGCCAGCAGAGAGCCCTCCTACAATGAGCAGTTCTTC.

The CDR3 sequence: CSARAPSGAYEQYF. In DNA form, the CDR3 reads TGCAGTGCTAGAGCGCCTAGCGGCGCCTACGAGCAGTACTTC. The chain joins TRBV20-1 to TRBJ2-7, with 7 bases fitting TRBD2. This CDR3 spans 14 amino acids. Germline trimming cut 1 base from V and 2 bases from J; bases unmatched to any gene: 5. CDR1 and CDR2 from the germline V gene are DFQATT and SNEGSKA (reference sequence).

The V gene is TRBV5-1, the J gene TRBJ2-1; D is perhaps TRBD1 (5 bases). Germline V gene lookup returns CDR1 SGHRS and CDR2 YFSETQ. The V gene lost 4 bases and the J gene lost 1 base, with 24 bases spanning the gap. The CDR3 consists of 19 residues. This chain's CDR3 is CASSATRRTPGASYNEQFF. CDR3 sequence (DNA): TGCGCCAGCAGCGCCACCCGACGGACCCCTGGGGCGTCCTACAATGAGCAGTTCTTC.

This clonotype was seen only a few times. One end of the junction fails to match germline, which may point to a read error. This chain links TRBV20-1 with TRBJ2-7; D possibly uses TRBD1 or TRBD2 (5 bases each). The CDR3 sequence is 11 residues long. Germline V gene data show CDR1 as DFQATT and CDR2 as SNEGSKA (reference sequence). The CDR3 nucleotides read TGCAGTGCTAGCGACGGGGCTAGAAGGGGCTTC. Translated, it gives CSASDGARRGF.

Many counts were recorded for this clonotype. The V gene is TRBV7-2, the J gene TRBJ2-5; no definite D call. This CDR3 contains 13 residues. CDR1 SGHTA and CDR2 FQGNSA come from the germline V gene. The V and J ends lost 4 bases and 7 bases respectively, with 13 bases between them. The chain's CDR3 is CASSSPDAGTQYF. In DNA, the CDR3 is TGTGCCAGCAGCTCACCCGACGCCGGGACCCAGTACTTC.

This clonotype appeared many times. This chain links TRBV7-8 with TRBJ2-3; 12 nucleotides match TRBD1. The length of the CDR3 is 18 residues. The V gene end was trimmed by 1 base and the J gene end by 5 bases; junction bases not matched to a gene: 10. Germline V lookup: CDR1 SGHVS, CDR2 FQNEAQ. The CDR3 reads CASSLVAGTGGAIDTQYF. The CDR3 nucleotides read TGTGCCAGCAGCTTAGTAGCTGGGACAGGGGGCGCGATAGATACGCAGTATTTT.

The chain is built from TRBV7-2 and TRBJ2-1; 14 positions match TRBD2. In germline, CDR1 is SGHTA, CDR2 FQGNSA. V lost 5 bases to trimming and J lost 15 bases; unmatched junction nucleotides: 12. CDR3 length: 15 residues. The CDR3 DNA follows: TGTGCCAGCAGCCAGACTAGCGGGGGGGCCAATTTATGGTTCTTC. Amino acid sequence: CASSQTSGGANLWFF.

The genes are TRBV20-1 and TRBJ2-7, with 7 positions matching TRBD1. The germline V gene has CDR1 DFQATT and CDR2 SNEGSKA (reference sequence). The CDR3 consists of 13 residues. J gave up 9 bases and V 2 bases, and 10 bases lay outside the gene matches. DNA for the CDR3: TGCAGTGCTAGATTAGGGGGCCAGCCGGGGCAGTACTTC. It is translated as CSARLGGQPGQYF.

V usage is TRBV6-1 and J usage is TRBJ2-1; the match to TRBD2 covers 10 bases. In germline, CDR1 is MNHNS, CDR2 SASEGT. V gave up 9 bases and J gave up 7 bases; unmatched junction bases: 9. This CDR3 region has 14 residues. CDR3 DNA: TGTGCCAGTTACGCAAGGACTAGCGGAAATGAGCAGTTCTTC. This gives the protein CASYARTSGNEQFF.

The chain has TRBV12-3 or TRBV12-4 and TRBJ2-1; 12 positions agree with TRBD2. J lost 7 bases, V lost 3 bases, and 16 bases had no gene match. The CDR3 has 19 residues. DNA for the CDR3: TGTGCCAGCAGTTTTAGGGCTAGCGGGAGGGCCTCCCTTCGGAATGAGCAGTTCTTC. Translated: CASSFRASGRASLRNEQFF.

This clonotype was counted ten times or more. V usage is TRBV12-3 or TRBV12-4 and J usage is TRBJ2-6; no reliable D call. V was shortened by 2 bases and J by 4 bases, with 9 bases between the two germline ends. The CDR3 is 15 amino acids. The CDR3 region has the DNA TGTGCCAGCAGTTTACGGCGAGAGGGGGCCAACGTCCTGACTTTC. The encoded protein is CASSLRREGANVLTF.

This clonotype was found many times. The J gene is TRBJ2-2, the V gene TRBV19, with TRBD2 matching over 7 bases. The V gene's germline CDR1 is LNHDA and CDR2 SQIVND (reference sequence). V was pared by 5 bases and J by 7 bases, with 1 base of the junction left unmatched. This CDR3 contains 12 residues. The CDR3 DNA is TGTGCCAGTAGTGCGGGGGTCGGGGAGCTGTTTTTT. It translates to CASSAGVGELFF.

There are many counts of this clonotype. J is TRBJ2-2 and V is TRBV15; unclear D gene. V lost 0 bases to trimming and J lost 6 bases, with 8 bases between them. In germline, CDR1 is LNHNV, CDR2 YYDKDF (reference sequence). CDR3 length: 14 amino acids. The CDR3 nucleotides are TGTGCCACCAGCAGAGATCCCTTGGCCGGGGAGCTGTTTTTT. This codes for CATSRDPLAGELFF.

In its sample, this clonotype was seen many times. This chain connects TRBV6-5 to TRBJ1-1; D remains ambiguous. Trimming took 2 bases from V and 1 from J, leaving 5 bases between them. This CDR3 is built from 13 residues. Germline values: CDR1 MNHEY, CDR2 SVGAGI. The CDR3, as DNA: TGTGCCAGCAGTTACGGAAGGAACACTGAAGCTTTCTTT. It encodes CASSYGRNTEAFF.

This clonotype was found a few times. V gene TRBV29-1 combines with J gene TRBJ1-1, with 9 bases lining up with TRBD1. V shed 6 bases, J shed 4 bases, and the junction held 12 bases outside the gene matches. Germline V CDR1 and CDR2: SQVTM, ANQGSEA. The CDR3 length is 15 residues. CDR3 coding DNA: TGCAGCGTGGTGGACAGGGGAGGTTCCACCACTGAAGCTTTCTTT. Its translation is CSVVDRGGSTTEAFF.

The V gene is TRBV5-1, the J gene TRBJ2-7; D remains ambiguous. CDR1 is SGHRS, CDR2 YFSETQ, per germline. The V end lost 2 bases, the J end lost 6 bases, and 15 bases lay between the germline ends. The CDR3 extends over 14 amino acids. For the CDR3, the DNA is TGCGCCAGCAGCTTCCTAGATCTCCCCTCCGAGCAGTACTTC. It codes for CASSFLDLPSEQYF.

This clonotype was counted ten times or more. This chain links TRBV27 with TRBJ1-1; D not certain. CDR1 and CDR2 (germline): MNHEY, SMNVEV (reference sequence). The CDR3 extends over 15 amino acids. V lost 2 bases to trimming and J lost 0 bases, with 10 bases between them. The CDR3 spells CASSLKRGMNTEAFF. Here the CDR3 DNA reads TGTGCCAGCAGTTTAAAGCGAGGGATGAACACTGAAGCTTTCTTT.

Ten or more counts support this clonotype. V usage is TRBV19 and J usage is TRBJ2-5; TRBD2 aligns across 7 bases. The CDR3 has 15 residues. Losses at the gene ends were 4 bases for V and 3 bases for J; bases not matched to a gene: 8. Germline V CDR1 and CDR2: LNHDA, SQIVND (reference sequence). The CDR3 sequence: CASSKLGTMKETQYF. DNA of the CDR3: TGTGCCAGTAGTAAGCTCGGGACTATGAAAGAGACCCAGTACTTC.

This clonotype was recorded a few times. The chain links TRBV10-3 to TRBJ2-3; no clear D gene. Germline V CDR1 and CDR2: ENHRY, SYGVKD. Deletions cut 4 bases from V and 0 bases from J, with 5 bases between. The CDR3 extends over 13 amino acids. CDR3 sequence reads: CAISVPSTDTQYF. The DNA of the CDR3 is TGTGCCATCAGTGTGCCCAGCACAGATACGCAGTATTTT.

A few counts support this clonotype. The V and J genes are TRBV5-4 and TRBJ1-4, with D possibly matching TRBD1 (6 bases). V gave up 4 bases and J gave up 3 bases, with 13 bases separating them. This CDR3 comprises 15 residues. CDR1 SGHNT and CDR2 YYREEE come from the germline V gene (reference sequence). As DNA, the CDR3 is TGTGCCAGCAGCACCCCCGGACAGCCTAATGAAAAACTGTTTTTT. This sequence encodes CASSTPGQPNEKLFF.